Following are 11 T cell receptor beta chains from one sample sequenced in a study of T cell clones after liver transplantation. TCRdb's table, derived via immunoSEQ multiplex PCR, lists solely in-frame clones and lacks some. The sample holds some 70,000 clones, about four fifths seen once. Specimen: CD4+ T cells from blood, collected before liver transplant. The receptors here all came from a human donor who received a liver transplant.

The chain joins TRBV15 to TRBJ1-5, with 8 bases lining up with TRBD1. The J segment lost 2 bases and the V segment lost 1 base, leaving 7 bases of the junction unmatched. Germline values: CDR1 LNHNV, CDR2 YYDKDF (reference sequence). The CDR3 loop spans 17 amino acids. The CDR3 reads CATSRVRQGWGNQPQHF. Here the CDR3 DNA reads TGTGCCACCAGCAGAGTCCGACAGGGGTGGGGCAATCAGCCCCAGCATTTT.

This chain uses TRBV12-5 with TRBJ2-1; 14 bases are a match to TRBD2. With 6 bases clipped from V and 0 bases from J, the junction kept 7 bases outside the gene matches. Germline V gene lookup returns CDR1 LGHNT and CDR2 FRNRAP. The CDR3 runs to 18 residues. The CDR3 loop reads CASGLGLAGDLSYNEQFF. In DNA, the CDR3 is TGTGCTAGTGGACTGGGACTAGCGGGAGACCTCTCCTACAATGAGCAGTTCTTC.

The chain combines TRBV11-3 with TRBJ2-1; 7 bases fit TRBD2. This CDR3 is built from 15 residues. Germline lookup yields CDR1 SGHNT and CDR2 YENEEA. Trimming removed 3 bases from V and 0 bases from J; junction bases left unmatched: 2. CDR3: CASSLGGSSYNEQFF. For the CDR3, the DNA is TGTGCCAGCAGCTTGGGCGGGAGCTCCTACAATGAGCAGTTCTTC.

The chain joins TRBV23-1 to TRBJ2-5; TRBD2 agrees at 12 bases. TRBV23-1 counts as an open reading frame of uncertain function. CDR3 length: 13 residues. The CDR3 DNA reads TGCGGCCAGACTAGCGGGAGTTCAGAGACCCAGTACTTC. Protein product: CGQTSGSSETQYF.

V is TRBV5-4 and J is TRBJ2-2, with D possibly TRBD2 on 5 matching bases. Germline V CDR1 and CDR2: SGHNT, YYREEE (reference sequence). This CDR3 comprises 16 residues. V shed 4 bases and J shed 4 bases, with 17 bases lying between them. The CDR3: CASSTKRRGITGELFF. The CDR3 region has the DNA TGTGCCAGCAGCACCAAGAGACGGGGAATCACCGGGGAGCTGTTTTTT.

The CDR3 region has the DNA TGCGCCAGCAGCTTGGAGGGACCAATGGCTTTCTTT. The encoded protein is CASSLEGPMAFF. The chain has TRBV5-1 and TRBJ1-1, with D perhaps matching TRBD1 (5 bases). V was pared by 0 bases and J by 11 bases, with 11 bases between. Germline CDR1 is SGHRS and CDR2 is YFSETQ. The CDR3 is made up of 12 amino acids.

The V call is TRBV10-3, the J call TRBJ1-1; 12 bases match TRBD1. With 0 bases clipped from V and 10 bases from J, the junction kept 9 bases outside the gene matches. Germline V gene lookup returns CDR1 ENHRY and CDR2 SYGVKD. This CDR3 is 16 amino acids long. The CDR3 DNA sequence: TGTGCCATCAGTGAGTCCTCGGGGACAGGGGGCTTTGGAGCTTTCTTT. This translates into CAISESSGTGGFGAFF.

The V call is TRBV6-5, the J call TRBJ2-7, with D unclear. V lost 0 bases to trimming and J lost 1 base, with 7 bases between them. The CDR3 is 14 amino acids. From germline, CDR1 is MNHEY and CDR2 SVGAGI. CDR3 sequence (DNA): TGTGCCAGCAGTTACTCCCCGGGTTCCTACGAGCAGTACTTC. This gives the protein CASSYSPGSYEQYF.

The V call is TRBV2, the J call TRBJ2-4, with D unclear. V lost 5 bases to trimming and J lost 1 base, with 3 bases between them. This CDR3 is built from 12 residues. Germline assignment: CDR1 SNHLY and CDR2 FYNNEI. CDR3 region: CASSPAKNIQYF. In nucleotides, the CDR3 is TGTGCCAGCAGTCCCGCCAAAAACATTCAGTACTTC.

The chain uses TRBV11-1 and TRBJ1-1, with D perhaps matching TRBD1 (5 bases). Germline lookup yields CDR1 SGHAT and CDR2 FQDESV (reference sequence). The CDR3 spans 17 residues. V gave up 4 bases and J gave up 2 bases, with 20 bases separating them. The CDR3 is CASSSLVGVRSNTEAFF. The CDR3 DNA reads as TGTGCCAGCAGCTCTCTTGTGGGGGTTCGGAGTAACACTGAAGCTTTCTTT.

The chain couples TRBV9 to TRBJ2-1; no definite D call. The CDR3 totals 14 residues. The V end was cut by 5 bases, the J end by 4 bases, with 13 bases between. Per germline, CDR1 SGDLS and CDR2 YYNGEE. This CDR3 is CASSRAPEYNEQFF. The CDR3 bases are TGTGCCAGCAGTAGGGCTCCAGAATACAATGAGCAGTTCTTC.